The sequence of this TCR beta chain was determined in a study of T cell clonality in common variable immunodeficiency. Whole-study results and caveats: CVID subjects had higher TCRbeta clonality than healthy controls, most marked in about a third. Reportedly, TCR beta sequences from common variable immunodeficiency showed fewer deletions and N-nucleotide insertions. Compared with controls, CVID subjects had fewer shared TCRbeta clones.

As to this clone: The antigen is undetermined. The read finishes 3 residues shy of the CDR3 end, and the germline J gene is used to complete it.

The V and J ends lost 6 bases and 2 bases, in that order; junction bases with no gene match: 5. The germline gives CDR1 SGHTA, CDR2 FQGNSA. There are 15 residues in the CDR3. Clones were read by immunoSEQ multiplex PCR, and TCRdb kept only the in-frame ones, dropping some. The table lists some 19,000 clones, with no singletons. Most patients and controls had Caucasian heritage. Blood came from CVID subjects not ill and not taking immunomodulatory or immunosuppressive medication. This TCR was recovered from a human donor with common variable immunodeficiency. This sequence joins TRBV7-2 and TRBJ2-2, with TRBD2 matching 8 bases. Sequenced input: peripheral blood mononuclear cells. The CDR3 region is CASRVAGRNTGELFF. The CDR3 bases that were read are TGTGCCAGCAGAGTAGCGGGACGTAACACCGGGGAG.